This TCR beta chain was captured by sequencing in a study of vaccination effects on CD4 cells after COVID-19 (dated by TCRdb to 2022 to 2024). Regarding the research as a whole: Across the study, the median time from the second dose to post-vaccine sampling was 72 days (range 14 to 241). SARS-CoV-2 spike-specific CD4+ TCR repertoires were compared before and after mRNA vaccination in COVID-19 convalescent patients and in infection-naive vaccine recipients. The full study included 10 COVID-19 convalescent patients and several SARS-CoV-2-naive healthy vaccine recipients. Cultures from other donors in the study were sequenced using the Oncomine TCR Beta short-read assay on an Illumina iSeq 100. Broader findings and caveats from the paper: In healthy vaccine recipients, vaccine-induced clones were almost all SARS-CoV-2 mono-reactive, with only 1 of 255 being cross-reactive with common cold coronaviruses. Both infection-induced and vaccine-induced clones contracted markedly at late post-vaccination timepoints, which is consistent with waning T cell responses. Limitations of the study were the small number of convalescent patients and the absence of early post-infection timepoints.

In the ViraFEST assay, PBMC were stimulated with viral peptide pools, and TCR sequencing was then used to find antigen-specific CD4+ T cell clonotypes based on their expansion. After around eleven days of culture, CD4+ T cells were isolated with the EasySep CD4+ T cell isolation kit. Two doses of either the BNT162b2 or the mRNA-1273 mRNA SARS-CoV-2 vaccine were administered to participants. Healthy vaccine recipients had no prior SARS-CoV-2 infection, confirmed by negative nucleocapsid antibodies before and after vaccination. Two million PBMC per well were cultured in IMDM with 5% human AB serum, 10 IU/ml IL-2 and gentamicin, plus 10 ug/ml peptides. On days 3 and 7, half of the culture medium was replaced with fresh IL-2-containing medium. Unless otherwise noted, each peptide stimulation condition was cultured in triplicate wells. Using Ficoll-Paque Plus gradient centrifugation, PBMC were separated from whole blood and then either used fresh or cryopreserved at -140C. The spike proteins of SARS-CoV-2 and of the common cold coronaviruses HCoV-NL63, HCoV-OC43 and HCoV-229E were spanned by overlapping peptide pools. The QIAamp micro DNA kit was used to extract genomic DNA from the cultured CD4+ T cells.

A remark on this clone: The clone's antigen remains unknown. No base quality information exists; no much larger clone differs at one position.

From cysteine to phenylalanine, the CDR3 is 19 amino acids long. Of the read, only the CDR3 DNA is kept; its 57 bases are in frame from base 1. From the germline V gene, CDR1 is SQVTM and CDR2 is ANQGSEA. At the junction V is shortened by 6 bases and J by 0 bases; bases outside the gene matches: 15. The receptor library was made with the immunoSEQ multiplex PCR assay. DNA from the cultured and isolated CD4+ T cells underwent TCR beta CDR3 sequencing. On the authors' methods: Non-productive TCR sequences were discarded, and reads were trimmed to the CDR3 region, with only CDR3s of 7 or more amino acids retained. Antigen-specific clonotypes were identified with the MANAFEST web app by comparing expansion in peptide wells against reference cultures. Positive clones required FDR<0.05 expansion versus reference and all other wells, odds ratio above 5, and frequency above 0.1% in two replicate wells. A clonotype was defined as cross-reactive if the clonotype was significantly expanded both in SARS-CoV-2 spike wells and in at least one common cold coronavirus spike condition. Levenshtein distance calculated with the stringdist R package was used to assess CDR3 similarity, and unrooted trees were constructed with ape in R 3.6.1. Not all clones reach the TCRdb copy of this immuneACCESS table, which keeps in-frame sequences only. Checked studies attribute under half of the gap to unresolved V genes and leave the rest unexplained. For V, J and clone size, that table is used; D and trimming come from the DNA. The sample table shows 84,000 or so clones, and around four fifths are seen once. The ten most abundant clones make up more than 0.95% of the sample.

Material: CD4+ T cells from PBMCs cultured with HCoV-OC43 spike peptides, obtained after COVID-19 vaccination. The meaning of the sample's cell subset or site label: HCoV-OC43 spike overlapping peptide pool stimulation. This receptor was taken from a human donor who received a COVID-19 vaccine. Rearrangement joined TRBV29-1 to TRBJ2-6; the junction holds 9 bases that match TRBD1. The bases read TGCAGCGTCGCCACCGGGACAGGGTATTTACACTCTGGGGCCAACGTCCTGACTTTC. Translated, it gives CSVATGTGYLHSGANVLTF.